The 19 T cell receptor beta chains listed next were all sequenced from one sample in a study of blood T cell repertoires in COVID-19. Assay: immunoSEQ multiplex PCR; the TCRdb copy retains only in-frame clones and omits some. Of fewer than 120,000 clones in the sample, 76% were seen once. The sequenced sample consisted of peripheral blood. The receptors shown here come from a woman at least 80 years old with acute or convalescent COVID-19.

This rearrangement joins TRBV11-2 to TRBJ2-1, with 9 nucleotides matching TRBD2. Looked up from germline, CDR1 is SGHAT and CDR2 is FQNNGV. V lost 6 bases, J lost 10 bases, and 19 bases stayed unmatched. The CDR3 is 17 amino acids. The CDR3 reads CASRSLRPGLAAGEQFF. The CDR3 DNA sequence: TGTGCCAGCAGGTCCCTGAGGCCGGGACTAGCCGCCGGGGAGCAGTTCTTC.

This clone was seen more than once but under ten times. The chain joins TRBV3-1 (or the pseudogene TRBV3-2) to TRBJ1-4; D is undetermined. Trimming pared 4 bases from V and 13 bases from J, leaving 13 bases between. CDR3 length: 12 residues. Per germline, CDR1 LGHDT and CDR2 YNNKEL (reference sequence). CDR3: CASSPFEGRLFF. The DNA for the CDR3 is TGTGCCAGCAGCCCCTTTGAGGGTAGACTGTTTTTT.

The genes are TRBV19 and TRBJ1-2; 10 bases agree with TRBD1. Germline V lookup: CDR1 LNHDA, CDR2 SQIVND (reference sequence). The CDR3 contains 14 residues. The J segment lost 4 bases and the V segment lost 6 bases, leaving 5 bases of the junction unmatched. The CDR3 bases are TGTGCCAGTAGCCGGGACAGGGGCCTCTATGGCTACACCTTC. Amino acids: CASSRDRGLYGYTF.

This clone was detected once. At one end, the junction sequence differs from germline, possibly due to a read error. The V call is TRBV30, the J call TRBJ1-4; 9 bases agree with TRBD1. The CDR3 sequence is 12 residues long. Germline CDR1 GTSNPN, CDR2 SVGIG (reference sequence). CDR3 DNA sequence: TGTGCCTGGGAGACCGGGACAGGGAAGGGGGATTTT. It codes for CAWETGTGKGDF.

The rearrangement joins TRBV10-1 to TRBJ2-3; 8 positions agree with TRBD1. V was pared by 2 bases and J by 10 bases, with 5 bases of the junction left unmatched. This CDR3 comprises 13 residues. Germline lookup yields CDR1 WNHNN and CDR2 SYGVQD (reference sequence). CDR3 protein: CASSETGGIPQYF. CDR3 bases: TGCGCCAGCAGTGAGACAGGGGGTATTCCGCAGTATTTT.

The genes are TRBV6-5 and TRBJ1-2; the D is unclear. This CDR3 has 14 amino acids. V was trimmed by 2 bases and J by 4 bases, leaving 11 bases between them. Per germline, CDR1 MNHEY and CDR2 SVGAGI. The chain's CDR3 is CASSYTPWSYGYTF. Here the CDR3 DNA reads TGTGCCAGCAGTTACACCCCATGGAGCTATGGCTACACCTTC.

V is TRBV24-1 and J is TRBJ2-3; 13 bases agree with TRBD2. After removal of 4 bases from V and 5 bases from J, the junction contained 8 bases not matched to a gene. There are 17 residues in the CDR3. CDR1 is KGHDR, CDR2 SFDVKD, per germline. CDR3 in DNA: TGTGCCACCAGTGACGGTGGACTAGCGGGAGTACAAGATACGCAGTATTTT. It yields the protein CATSDGGLAGVQDTQYF.

This clone was picked up a small number of times. V gene TRBV6-1 combines with J gene TRBJ2-7; 10 bases agree with TRBD2. The CDR3 covers 16 residues. Looked up from germline, CDR1 is MNHNS and CDR2 is SASEGT. V trimming: 2 bases; J trimming: 3 bases; junction bases outside the gene matches: 7. This chain's CDR3 is CASSEPSGRGGYEQYF. The DNA for the CDR3 is TGTGCCAGCAGTGAACCTAGCGGGAGAGGGGGCTACGAGCAGTACTTC.

This chain links TRBV6-2 or TRBV6-3 with TRBJ2-1, with D perhaps TRBD2 (6 bases). The CDR3 extends over 13 amino acids. CDR1 MNHEY and CDR2 SVGEGT come from the germline V gene. The V end lost 2 bases, the J end lost 4 bases, and 6 bases lay between the germline ends. CDR3 nucleotide sequence: TGTGCCAGCAGTTACGGAGGGTACAATGAGCAGTTCTTC. Encoded protein: CASSYGGYNEQFF.

The gene calls are TRBV28 and TRBJ2-7, with TRBD1 matching 8 bases. V trimming: 5 bases; J trimming: 6 bases; junction bases outside the gene matches: 9. The CDR3 runs to 14 residues. CDR1 is MDHEN and CDR2 is SYDVKM in the germline V gene. This chain's CDR3 is CASSPQTGVGEQYF. CDR3 coding DNA: TGTGCCAGCAGTCCGCAGACAGGGGTCGGCGAGCAGTACTTC.

The chain has TRBV6-5 and TRBJ2-1; the D is unclear. The CDR3 sequence is 13 residues long. V was trimmed by 6 bases and J by 8 bases, leaving 14 bases between them. The germline gives CDR1 MNHEY, CDR2 SVGAGI. The CDR3 loop reads CASSSNVRDEQFF. For the CDR3, the DNA is TGTGCCAGCAGCTCCAACGTTCGGGATGAGCAGTTCTTC.

V usage is TRBV19 and J usage is TRBJ2-5; 15 bases agree with TRBD2. The ends lost 5 bases at V and 5 bases at J; junction bases unmatched: 9. The CDR3 has 17 residues. Germline V CDR1 and CDR2: LNHDA, SQIVND (reference sequence). CDR3 sequence reads: CASSSPGLAGGRETQYF. CDR3 coding DNA: TGTGCCAGTAGTTCGCCGGGACTAGCGGGAGGCAGGGAGACCCAGTACTTC.

This clone was counted a single time. V gene TRBV19 combines with J gene TRBJ2-3; 8 nucleotides match TRBD1. Germline lookup yields CDR1 LNHDA and CDR2 SQIVND (reference sequence). The ends lost 4 bases at V and 3 bases at J; junction bases unmatched: 6. The CDR3 totals 15 residues. This CDR3 is CASSNGQGGTDTQYF. The CDR3 DNA reads as TGTGCCAGTAGTAACGGACAGGGTGGAACAGATACGCAGTATTTT. Full variable domain (remainder filled in from reference TRBV19 and TRBJ2-3): DGGITQSPKYLFRKEGQNVTLSCEQNLNHDAMYWYRQDPGQGLRLIYYSQIVNDFQKGDIAEGYSVSREKKESFPLTVTSAQKNPTAFYLCASSNGQGGTDTQYFGPGTRLTVL.

The chain is built from TRBV4-3 and TRBJ2-7; 7 bases are a match to TRBD2. The J segment lost 4 bases and the V segment lost 3 bases, leaving 9 bases of the junction unmatched. CDR1 is LGHNA, CDR2 YSLEER, per germline. The CDR3 is made up of 15 amino acids. CDR3 amino acids: CASSQLGERGYEQYF. The DNA of the CDR3 is TGCGCCAGCAGCCAGTTGGGGGAGCGGGGTTACGAGCAGTACTTC.

The gene calls are TRBV7-9 and TRBJ2-2; D gene unclear. Between the trimmed V and J ends, which lost 1 base and 0 bases, there was a span of 9 bases. From germline, CDR1 is SEHNR and CDR2 FQNEAQ (reference sequence). This CDR3 has 16 residues. The CDR3 loop is CASSLVLTANTGELFF. The CDR3 coding sequence is TGTGCCAGCAGCTTAGTGCTTACAGCGAACACCGGGGAGCTGTTTTTT.

The CDR3 spells CASSQDRGRNEKLFF. The CDR3, as DNA: TGTGCCAGCAGCCAGGACAGGGGACGTAATGAAAAACTGTTTTTT. The genes are TRBV7-8 and TRBJ1-4, with 9 bases lining up with TRBD1. The germline V gene encodes CDR1 SGHVS and CDR2 FQNEAQ. This CDR3 is 15 amino acids long. J was trimmed by 4 bases and V by 5 bases; bases with no gene match: 5.

This rearrangement joins TRBV19 to TRBJ2-7; a weak D match, TRBD1 (5 bases). Germline CDR1 is LNHDA and CDR2 is SQIVND (reference sequence). The CDR3 has 13 amino acids. Trimming left V 7 bases short and J 7 bases short, with 17 bases between. The CDR3 here is CASTDLAGHEQYF. DNA of the CDR3: TGTGCCAGTACCGACCTGGCAGGGCATGAGCAGTACTTC.

V and J are TRBV5-1 and TRBJ2-7; the D is unclear. The CDR3 length is 16 residues. V lost 0 bases to trimming and J lost 2 bases, with 15 bases between them. Germline assignment: CDR1 SGHRS and CDR2 YFSETQ. The CDR3 bases are TGCGCCAGCAGCTTGGCCCTAAGTACAGCAGCCTACGAGCAGTACTTC. It translates to CASSLALSTAAYEQYF.

This clone was seen repeatedly, ten times or more. This sequence joins TRBV2 and TRBJ2-5; 9 bases match TRBD1. The junction had 6 bases not matched to a gene; V was cut back by 7 bases and J by 0 bases. CDR3 size: 15 residues. Looked up from germline, CDR1 is SNHLY and CDR2 is FYNNEI. CDR3 DNA: TGTGCCAGCATTAGACAGGGGGGGTACCAAGAGACCCAGTACTTC. The encoded protein is CASIRQGGYQETQYF.